This is a list of T cell receptor beta chains from one sample in a study of cytomegalovirus exposure and HLA in healthy donors. Profiled with immunoSEQ multiplex PCR; TCRdb holds only in-frame clones, not every one. The profile covers around 69,000 clones, with about 70% appearing a single time and roughly 9.8% taken by the ten largest. The sample was PBMCs. These receptors originate from a woman aged 50 to 65 in good health and CMV-seropositive. The CDR3 runs from the conserved cysteine through the conserved F or W. A D gene is named only where the DNA matches it firmly. A row's size may be missing; if present it is once, few, many or a size class.

CASSEAGTGELFF	TGTGCCAGCAGTGAAGCAGGGACAGGGGAGCTGTTTTTT	TRBJ2-2	TRBV2	-	-
CASSLAGTSGLQARLRSTQYF	TGTGCCAGCAGCTTAGCAGGGACTAGCGGATTACAAGCCCGTCTGAGGAGCACCCAGTACTTC	TRBJ2-5	TRBV7-8	few	TRBD2
CASSLALRTEQETQYF	TGCGCCAGCAGCTTGGCGCTAAGGACAGAACAAGAGACCCAGTACTTC	TRBJ2-5	TRBV5-1	-	-
CASSQRGYEQYF	TGTGCCAGCAGCCAAAGGGGCTACGAGCAGTACTTC	TRBJ2-7	TRBV27	-	-
CAWRGLAESSYEQYF	TGTGCCTGGAGGGGACTAGCGGAAAGCTCCTACGAGCAGTACTTC	TRBJ2-7	TRBV30	-	TRBD2
CASRSPQDYYGYTF	TGTGCCAGCCGCTCCCCTCAGGATTACTATGGCTACACCTTC	TRBJ1-2	TRBV6-6	few	-
CASSTGGGGFNEQFF	TGCGCCAGCAGCACCGGGGGCGGGGGATTCAATGAGCAGTTCTTC	TRBJ2-1	TRBV4-1	-	-
CASSLGALAGETQYF	TGTGCCAGCAGCTTAGGGGCACTAGCGGGGGAGACCCAGTACTTC	TRBJ2-5	TRBV7-6	-	TRBD2
CASSTDRPRGYEQYF	TGTGCCAGCAGTACAGACAGGCCCCGCGGCTACGAGCAGTACTTC	TRBJ2-7	TRBV6-5	-	-
CASSQGGTGIGYTF	TGCGCCAGCAGCCAAGGGGGGACAGGGATCGGCTACACCTTC	TRBJ1-2	TRBV4-3	-	TRBD1
CASSLDGRSYNEQFF	TGTGCCAGCAGCTTGGACGGGAGATCCTACAATGAGCAGTTCTTC	TRBJ2-1	TRBV5-6	-	-
CASSEGGIGEAFF	TGTGCCAGCAGCGAAGGGGGTATCGGTGAAGCTTTCTTT	TRBJ1-1	TRBV7-2	few	-
CASSYMAPSASYNEQFF	TGCGCCAGCAGTTACATGGCTCCGAGCGCCTCCTACAATGAGCAGTTCTTC	TRBJ2-1	TRBV5-1	-	-
CASSWSGGMQETQYF	TGTGCCAGCAGCTGGTCCGGGGGGATGCAAGAGACCCAGTACTTC	TRBJ2-5	TRBV5-4	-	TRBD2
CASSSTGGNEQFF	TGTGCCAGCAGCAGTACAGGGGGCAATGAGCAGTTCTTC	TRBJ2-1	TRBV13	-	TRBD1
CAISRDFLGSEQFF	TGTGCCATATCTCGAGACTTCTTGGGGAGTGAGCAGTTCTTC	TRBJ2-1	TRBV10-3	-	-
CSAPTPNRMNTEAFF	TGCAGCGCCCCAACGCCCAACAGGATGAACACTGAAGCTTTCTTT	TRBJ1-1	TRBV29-1	-	-
CAWSTARGAEAFF	TGTGCCTGGAGCACAGCCCGGGGTGCTGAAGCTTTCTTT	TRBJ1-1	TRBV30	-	-
CSVYRAGIYGYTF	TGCAGCGTTTATCGGGCAGGGATTTATGGCTACACCTTC	TRBJ1-2	TRBV29-1	few	-
CASTISAGPYNEQFF	TGTGCCAGCACCATATCGGCGGGACCGTACAATGAGCAGTTCTTC	TRBJ2-1	TRBV9	-	-
CASSSTGLGYGYTF	TGTGCCAGCAGCTCGACAGGGTTAGGCTATGGCTACACCTTC	TRBJ1-2	TRBV5-6	-	TRBD1
CASFRDRGQNTEAFF	TGTGCCAGCTTCCGGGACAGGGGGCAAAACACTGAAGCTTTCTTT	TRBJ1-1	TRBV6-1	-	TRBD1
CASSQGGQGAGGYTF	TGTGCCAGCAGCCAAGGGGGACAGGGGGCTGGTGGCTACACCTTC	TRBJ1-2	TRBV4-2	-	TRBD1
CASSAGTGSWPQHF	TGCGCCAGCAGCGCCGGGACAGGCTCATGGCCCCAGCATTTT	TRBJ1-5	TRBV5-1	-	TRBD1
CASSPTSLRGDYNEQFF	TGTGCCAGCAGCCCCACGTCATTGCGGGGGGACTACAATGAGCAGTTCTTC	TRBJ2-1	TRBV9	-	TRBD2
CASSLSPDTQYF	TGTGCCAGCTCCCTTTCTCCAGATACGCAGTATTTT	TRBJ2-3	TRBV27	-	-
CASSIDGRGLSSYNEQFF	TGTGCCAGTAGTATAGATGGGCGGGGATTGAGCTCCTACAATGAGCAGTTCTTC	TRBJ2-1	TRBV19	few	-
CASTPSTRENIQYF	TGTGCCAGCACCCCCTCCACCCGGGAAAACATTCAGTACTTC	TRBJ2-4	TRBV7-2	once	-
CASSQGSAGVRYNEQFF	TGCGCCAGCAGCCAAGGCTCTGCGGGAGTACGTTACAATGAGCAGTTCTTC	TRBJ2-1	TRBV4-1	-	TRBD2
CASSEGGGNGYTF	TGCGCCAGCAGTGAAGGGGGCGGAAATGGCTACACCTTC	TRBJ1-2	TRBV10-2	-	TRBD1
CASSLLSSGYQETQYF	TGTGCCAGCAGCTTACTGTCTAGCGGGTACCAAGAGACCCAGTACTTC	TRBJ2-5	TRBV11-2	medium-sized	TRBD2
CASSLDIWTGLGQPQHF	TGTGCCAGCAGCTTGGATATTTGGACAGGGCTGGGACAGCCCCAGCATTTT	TRBJ1-5	TRBV5-8	-	TRBD1
CASSPTASGRSEQYF	TGTGCCAGCAGCCCGACGGCTAGCGGGAGGAGCGAGCAGTACTTC	TRBJ2-7	TRBV7-3	-	TRBD2
CASSLEVARGNTEAFF	TGTGCCAGCAGCTTAGAAGTGGCCAGGGGGAACACTGAAGCTTTCTTT	TRBJ1-1	TRBV7-9	few	-
CASSLSQGPLEQYF	TGTGCCAGCAGCTTATCGCAGGGTCCCCTCGAGCAGTACTTC	TRBJ2-7	TRBV7-8	-	-
CASSLEPPGTANTGELFF	TGTGCCAGCAGCTTAGAACCCCCCGGGACAGCCAACACCGGGGAGCTGTTTTTT	TRBJ2-2	TRBV7-2	-	TRBD1
CASSWDSTNEKLFF	TGCGCCAGCAGCTGGGACTCAACTAATGAAAAACTGTTTTTT	TRBJ1-4	TRBV5-1	-	-
CASNDPGLAGTGELFF	TGTGCCAGCAACGACCCGGGACTAGCGGGAACCGGGGAGCTGTTTTTT	TRBJ2-2	TRBV7-7	-	TRBD2
CASLSPTDTQYF	TGTGCCAGCCTATCCCCCACAGATACGCAGTATTTT	TRBJ2-3	TRBV28	-	-
CAIRPGGGGEYDYTF	TGTGCCATCAGGCCGGGGGGGGGCGGAGAATATGACTACACCTTC	TRBJ1-2	TRBV10-3	-	-
CASSPGPGEQYF	TGTGCCAGCAGCCCTGGTCCAGGAGAGCAGTACTTC	TRBJ2-7	TRBV6-6	few	-
CASRGQGWDNEQFF	TGTGCCAGCCGAGGACAGGGATGGGACAATGAGCAGTTCTTC	TRBJ2-1	TRBV6-6	once	TRBD1
CASSVDQGNQPQHF	TGTGCCAGCAGCGTAGATCAGGGGAATCAGCCCCAGCATTTT	TRBJ1-5	TRBV9	-	-
CASSQPSTSPGREQYF	TGTGCCAGCAGCCAACCCTCAACTAGCCCAGGTCGCGAGCAGTACTTC	TRBJ2-7	TRBV28	-	-
CASSPGTVGQPQHF	TGTGCCAGCAGCCCCGGGACAGTGGGTCAGCCCCAGCATTTT	TRBJ1-5	TRBV9	-	TRBD1
CASSTRTSGRVIHEQYF	TGTGCCAGCAGTACTCGGACTAGCGGGAGAGTCATCCACGAGCAGTACTTC	TRBJ2-7	TRBV28	-	TRBD2
CASSRTGNTIYF	TGTGCCAGCAGTCGGACAGGAAACACCATATATTTT	TRBJ1-3	TRBV2	-	-
CASSPGFQETQYF	TGTGCCAGCAGCCCCGGGTTCCAAGAGACCCAGTACTTC	TRBJ2-5	TRBV7-2	once	-
CASSLYLGLAGYEQYF	TGTGCCAGCAGCTTATACCTAGGGCTAGCGGGCTACGAGCAGTACTTC	TRBJ2-7	TRBV7-9	-	TRBD2
CASSATSGRTDTQYF	TGTGCCAGCAGCGCGACTAGCGGGAGAACAGATACGCAGTATTTT	TRBJ2-3	TRBV7-2	-	TRBD2
CSVRGGTTNEKLFF	TGCAGCGTCCGGGGGGGAACAACTAATGAAAAACTGTTTTTT	TRBJ1-4	TRBV29-1	-	-
CAWSARASFEAFF	TGTGCCTGGAGTGCGCGGGCCAGCTTTGAAGCTTTCTTT	TRBJ1-1	TRBV30	-	-
CASSRGQYEQYF	TGTGCCAGCAGCCGCGGACAGTACGAGCAGTACTTC	TRBJ2-7	TRBV6-5	-	-
CASSQDLGGRGQRQETQYF	TGCGCCAGCAGCCAAGATTTGGGGGGAAGGGGCCAGCGTCAAGAGACCCAGTACTTC	TRBJ2-5	TRBV4-3	few	-
CASSYGGGIGGNTIYF	TGTGCCAGCAGTTACGGGGGCGGAATCGGTGGAAACACCATATATTTT	TRBJ1-3	TRBV6-5	-	-
CASSYRQGRANEKLFF	TGTGCCAGCAGTTACAGGCAGGGAAGAGCTAATGAAAAACTGTTTTTT	TRBJ1-4	TRBV6-5	-	-
CASSQDRQAYEQYF	TGCGCCAGCAGCCAAGATCGTCAGGCCTACGAGCAGTACTTC	TRBJ2-7	TRBV4-3	-	-